Sequencing of this T cell receptor (beta chain) was carried out in a study of cytomegalovirus exposure and HLA in healthy donors. Study results and caveats: Available immune exposure information covered CMV serostatus only. An observed cluster of highly shared sequence variants was recorded as a likely sequencing artifact.

This clone was seen a handful of times. The antigen remains undetermined. In the PCR, 60 Vbeta and 13 Jbeta primers were used. Sequencing was performed with immunoSEQ multiplex PCR; in TCRdb, only in-frame clones are kept and a portion is missing. The profile shows 90,000 to 150,000 clones, around three quarters of them singletons. This CDR3 is built from 14 residues. Germline values: CDR1 GTSNPN, CDR2 SVGIG (reference sequence). V lost 3 bases to trimming and J lost 4 bases, with 15 bases between them. The rearrangement joins TRBV30 to TRBJ1-1; unclear D gene. The origin of this receptor is a female donor in good health and CMV-seronegative. What was sequenced was PBMCs. CDR3 in amino acids: CAWRAGPGSTEAFF. The CDR3 nucleotides read TGTGCCTGGAGGGCTGGCCCCGGGAGCACTGAAGCTTTCTTT.